This paragraph covers one TCR beta chain sequence. The CDR3 extends over 14 amino acids. V lost 4 bases and J 0 bases, leaving 9 bases between the germline ends. Germline V gene sequence: CDR1 ENHRY, CDR2 SYGVKD. The data derive from a study of blood T cell repertoires in COVID-19. Authors' data handling: Amplification of reference gene primers provided the estimated nucleated cell counts. Here immunoSEQ multiplex PCR was the method, and the copy in TCRdb shows in-frame clones only, minus some. V, J and clone size derive from that table, while D and trimming were established from the DNA sequence. Of about 220,000 clones in the sample, around 80% were seen once.

The sequence was obtained from a woman in her seventies with acute or convalescent COVID-19. The chain joins TRBV10-3 to TRBJ1-2; D might be TRBD1 (5 bases). Sequencing was carried out using peripheral blood. The CDR3: CAISAGRTNYGYTF. CDR3 DNA: TGTGCCATCAGTGCAGGGCGGACTAACTATGGCTACACCTTC.